Presented here are 22 T cell receptor beta chains from one specimen sequenced in a study of blood T cell repertoires in COVID-19. Repertoires were generated with immunoSEQ multiplex PCR, while TCRdb's copy carries only in-frame clones and drops some. The repertoire holds roughly 43,000 clones, with around 86% as singletons. Sequenced sample: peripheral blood. The receptors originated from a man aged 60-69 years with active COVID-19.

The gene calls are TRBV2 and TRBJ2-1, with TRBD1 matching over 7 bases. This CDR3 has 16 amino acids. V lost 3 bases and J lost 5; bases outside the gene matches: 10. The germline V gene has CDR1 SNHLY and CDR2 FYNNEI. The CDR3 DNA reads as TGTGCCAGCAGTGACGGGACAGACTCTCTAAACAATGAGCAGTTCTTC. The encoded protein is CASSDGTDSLNNEQFF.

V usage is TRBV4-1 and J usage is TRBJ2-1; 10 nucleotides match TRBD2. CDR3 length: 17 residues. Germline assignment: CDR1 MGHRA and CDR2 YSYEKL. V lost 0 bases to trimming and J lost 5 bases; unmatched junction nucleotides: 7. The CDR3 spells CASSQEYRTSGNNEQFF. The CDR3 region has the DNA TGCGCCAGCAGCCAAGAATACCGGACTAGCGGAAACAATGAGCAGTTCTTC.

The V and J genes are TRBV12-3 or TRBV12-4 and TRBJ1-2, with a weak D call TRBD1 (6 bases). Trimming took off 2 bases at V and 4 bases at J, with 8 bases between the two ends. The length of the CDR3 is 13 residues. The CDR3 sequence is CASSLQGSYGYTF. The CDR3 DNA reads as TGTGCCAGCAGTTTACAGGGGTCCTATGGCTACACCTTC.

In this sample, this clone turned up a few times. The chain combines TRBV2 with TRBJ2-7; 7 nucleotides line up with TRBD2. J lost 0 bases, V lost 2 bases, and 4 bases had no gene match. The V gene's germline CDR1 is SNHLY and CDR2 FYNNEI. The CDR3 is 15 amino acids. This CDR3 reads CASSEPASGSYEQYF. Written as DNA, the CDR3 is TGTGCCAGCAGTGAACCGGCTAGCGGCTCCTACGAGCAGTACTTC. Full variable domain (missing parts from reference TRBV2 and TRBJ2-7): EPEVTQTPSHQVTQMGQEVILRCVPISNHLYFYWYRQILGQKVEFLVSFYNNEISEKSEIFDDQFSVERPDGSNFTLKIRSTKLEDSAMYFCASSEPASGSYEQYFGPGTRLTVT.

The rearrangement links TRBV28 to TRBJ2-7; TRBD1 might be the D (6 bases). With 3 bases removed from V and 7 bases from J, the gap between germline ends came to 22 bases. Germline loops: CDR1 MDHEN, CDR2 SYDVKM. The CDR3 totals 16 residues. The CDR3 is CASSFDPEVLRGEQYF. The CDR3 DNA sequence: TGTGCCAGCAGTTTCGATCCGGAAGTTCTCAGGGGTGAGCAGTACTTC.

The rearrangement uses TRBV18 and TRBJ2-3; D not certain. Trimming pared 5 bases from V and 7 bases from J, leaving 10 bases between. This CDR3 contains 12 residues. Per germline, CDR1 KGHSH and CDR2 LQKENI. CDR3 amino acids: CASSEASYTQYF. DNA of the CDR3: TGTGCCAGCTCAGAGGCCTCGTATACGCAGTATTTT.

The rearrangement joins TRBV5-1 to TRBJ1-1; 8 bases align to TRBD1. The ends lost 4 bases at V and 1 base at J; junction bases unmatched: 3. This CDR3 is 14 amino acids long. Per the germline V gene, CDR1 is SGHRS and CDR2 is YFSETQ. Here the CDR3 DNA reads TGCGCCAGCAGCCCGGGGACAGGGAACACTGAAGCTTTCTTT. Its translation is CASSPGTGNTEAFF.

This CDR3 reads CASSWATAGTYNEQFF. Here the CDR3 DNA reads TGTGCCAGTAGTTGGGCGACGGCAGGGACCTACAATGAGCAGTTCTTC. V is TRBV19 and J is TRBJ2-1; a possible D gene is TRBD1 (5 bases). The CDR3 is made up of 16 amino acids. Between the trimmed V and J ends, which lost 5 bases and 2 bases, there was a span of 16 bases. Germline loops: CDR1 LNHDA, CDR2 SQIVND (reference sequence).

This sequence joins TRBV2 and TRBJ2-3, with D perhaps TRBD2 (5 bases). The CDR3 contains 13 residues. Between the trimmed V and J ends, which lost 11 bases and 2 bases, there was a span of 14 bases. Looked up from germline, CDR1 is SNHLY and CDR2 is FYNNEI. CDR3 amino acids: CAGERADTDTQYF. CDR3 in DNA: TGTGCCGGGGAGAGAGCCGACACAGATACGCAGTATTTT.

The CDR3 loop is CASSPRGITDTQYF. The DNA for the CDR3 is TGTGCCAGCAGCCCCCGGGGGATCACAGATACGCAGTATTTT. The V and J genes are TRBV27 and TRBJ2-3; tentatively, D is TRBD2 (6 bases). This CDR3 spans 14 amino acids. Trimming shortened V by 6 bases and J by 2 bases, and 12 bases separated the two germline ends. Germline V gene sequence: CDR1 MNHEY, CDR2 SMNVEV (reference sequence).

The J gene is TRBJ1-2, the V gene TRBV6-5; a possible D gene is TRBD1 (5 bases). Trimming stripped 6 bases from V and 4 bases from J, with 15 bases between. The CDR3 covers 14 residues. CDR1 and CDR2 (germline): MNHEY, SVGAGI. In DNA form, the CDR3 reads TGTGCCAGCAGCCGTGGGGGGACGGCCTATGGCTACACCTTC. As protein: CASSRGGTAYGYTF.

This chain links TRBV9 with TRBJ2-1; 10 positions agree with TRBD1. With V trimmed by 7 bases and J by 10 bases, 17 bases remained unmatched. This CDR3 spans 16 amino acids. Per germline, CDR1 SGDLS and CDR2 YYNGEE. The CDR3 is CASGTRDRGHALEQFF. CDR3 in DNA: TGTGCCAGCGGGACCCGGGACAGGGGTCATGCGTTAGAGCAGTTCTTC.

The chain joins TRBV6-6 to TRBJ2-3; D remains unclear. CDR1 and CDR2 from the germline V gene are MNHNY and SVGAGI (reference sequence). The V and J ends lost 5 bases and 6 bases respectively, with 9 bases between them. The CDR3 loop spans 12 amino acids. The CDR3 region is CASSPSVDTQYF. Here the CDR3 DNA reads TGTGCCAGCAGTCCCTCTGTCGATACGCAGTATTTT.

The chain employs TRBV5-1 and TRBJ2-7; tentative D call: TRBD2 (5 bases). Germline CDR1 reads SGHRS; CDR2 reads YFSETQ. Trimming removed 0 bases at V and 3 bases at J, with 7 bases between. The CDR3 is 13 residues long. The CDR3 loop is CASSLARDYEQYF. The CDR3 nucleotides are TGCGCCAGCAGCTTGGCCCGGGACTACGAGCAGTACTTC.

V gene TRBV28 combines with J gene TRBJ2-2; TRBD1 agrees at 7 bases. CDR1 is MDHEN, CDR2 SYDVKM, per germline. V trimming: 6 bases; J trimming: 4 bases; junction bases outside the gene matches: 17. The CDR3 runs 18 residues. CDR3 loop: CASRPGTALRTVTGELFF. Written as DNA, the CDR3 is TGTGCCAGCAGGCCCGGGACAGCTCTCCGGACGGTCACCGGGGAGCTGTTTTTT.

CDR3 amino acids: CASSQGGWAIYEQYF. For the CDR3, the DNA is TGTGCCAGCAGCCAAGGTGGTTGGGCGATTTACGAGCAGTACTTC. V is TRBV3-1 (or the pseudogene TRBV3-2) and J is TRBJ2-7; D gene uncertain. Per germline, CDR1 LGHDT and CDR2 YNNKEL (reference sequence). The CDR3 is 15 residues long. V was shortened by 1 base and J by 4 bases, with 14 bases between the two germline ends.

This clone was observed a few times. The CDR3 reads CASSPGSTSREQYF. The CDR3 DNA sequence: TGTGCCAGCAGCCCGGGATCAACTTCACGGGAGCAGTACTTC. This chain connects TRBV5-5 to TRBJ2-7; D is possibly TRBD2 (5 bases). Per the germline V gene, CDR1 is SGHKS and CDR2 is YYEKEE (reference sequence). The CDR3 is 14 amino acids. Trimming pared 4 bases from V and 7 bases from J, leaving 18 bases between.

This chain connects TRBV3-1 (or the pseudogene TRBV3-2) to TRBJ1-2; 8 bases are shared with TRBD1. The CDR3 has 13 residues. J was trimmed by 7 bases and V by 4 bases; bases with no gene match: 5. Germline V gene lookup returns CDR1 LGHDT and CDR2 YNNKEL (reference sequence). Written as DNA, the CDR3 is TGTGCCAGCAGCCCGGACAGGGTGTCTGGCTACACCTTC. Encoded protein: CASSPDRVSGYTF.

V is TRBV4-3 and J is TRBJ2-5; possible D gene TRBD1, 6 bases. The CDR3 spans 12 residues. The germline V and J ends were trimmed by 6 bases and 8 bases, with 13 bases remaining between them. Germline V gene sequence: CDR1 LGHNA, CDR2 YSLEER. The DNA of the CDR3 is TGCGCCAGCAGTGGACAGTCGGAAACCCAGTACTTC. Translated, it gives CASSGQSETQYF.

The chain couples TRBV6-6 to TRBJ1-2, with D possibly TRBD1 on 6 matching bases. Germline loops: CDR1 MNHNY, CDR2 SVGAGI (reference sequence). This CDR3 is 17 amino acids long. Trimming removed 5 bases at V and 4 bases at J, with 23 bases between. The chain's CDR3 is CASSPMAYLGRGYGYTF. For the CDR3, the DNA is TGTGCCAGCAGTCCTATGGCGTATTTGGGCAGGGGCTATGGCTACACCTTC.

V and J are TRBV6-5 and TRBJ2-5, with a tentative D call TRBD2 (6 bases). Between the trimmed V and J ends, which lost 4 bases and 1 base, there was a span of 13 bases. The CDR3 is made up of 15 amino acids. Germline values: CDR1 MNHEY, CDR2 SVGAGI. CDR3 coding DNA: TGTGCCAGCAGTTCCCTCGGGAGCGGCCAAGAGACCCAGTACTTC. Its protein is CASSSLGSGQETQYF.

This chain uses TRBV6-5 with TRBJ1-2; the match to TRBD1 covers 9 bases. The V segment lost 0 bases and the J segment 7 bases; nucleotides outside the gene matches: 6. CDR3 length equals 15 residues. Germline CDR1 MNHEY, CDR2 SVGAGI. Here the CDR3 reads CASSYSGTGFGGYTF. The CDR3 DNA reads TGTGCCAGCAGTTACTCGGGGACAGGGTTTGGTGGCTACACCTTC.